The clone carrying this T cell receptor beta chain was recorded at least ten times. Its target is not known. This sample was taken from a study of neurological immune-mediated disorders. General study results and limits: Subjects shared no identical expanded-clone CDR3 amino acid sequences, suggesting private TCR-beta repertoires in all groups. In HTLV-1-associated myelopathy, TCR clonal expansion was greatest, whereas multiple sclerosis had the least, falling below healthy controls.

By 5'RACE with 10-nucleotide random UMIs, the cDNA was made. Every sequencing run generated over 160 million TCR-beta sequences from 15-18 subjects. Using its own MiXCR run on the 5' RACE reads, TCRdb lists one record per CDR3 protein. The sample has 67,000 or so distinct CDR3 sequences, roughly 15% seen once; the top ten hold around 4.6%. The V and J ends lost 6 bases and 6 bases, in that order; junction bases with no gene match: 9. CDR1 is MDHEN and CDR2 is SYDVKM in the germline V gene. The CDR3 runs 14 residues. The time point is: longitudinal time-point 1 (baseline). The sequenced sample consisted of PBMCs. The genes are TRBV28 and TRBJ2-7, with 9 bases lining up with TRBD1. This sequence originates from a female donor with HTLV-1-associated myelopathy (HAM/TSP). CDR3 bases: TGTGCCAGCAGCTGGGGACAGGGTGGGAGCGAGCAGTACTTC. It translates to CASSWGQGGSEQYF.